This TCR beta chain was found in a study of long-term antiretroviral therapy in people with HIV. Researchers ran immunoSEQ v3.0 at survey level. About 40,000-55,000 T-cell genomes per sample were the sequencing target. The data were produced by immunoSEQ multiplex PCR, yet TCRdb's version contains in-frame clones alone and is incomplete. The sample lists more than 20,000 clones; 90% to 95% were seen once. Each donor provided at least one pre-ART PBMC sample and at least two post-ART PBMC samples. Points from the study as a whole: Control repertoires displayed wider CDR3 length ranges than the HIV repertoires.

The germline V gene encodes CDR1 LGHNA and CDR2 YSLEER. V was pared by 3 bases and J by 5 bases, with 9 bases of the junction left unmatched. This CDR3 has 17 residues. With regard to this clone: Its cognate antigen is unknown.

The sequence was obtained from a woman aged 45-65 years with HIV. Specimen: unsorted PBMCs, collected around 5.2 years after starting antiretroviral therapy. The rearrangement links TRBV4-3 to TRBJ2-5; TRBD2 agrees at 13 bases. The CDR3 nucleotides read TGCGCCAGCAGCCACGGAAGACTAGCGGGAGGAGCGGAGACCCAGTACTTC. This sequence encodes CASSHGRLAGGAETQYF.